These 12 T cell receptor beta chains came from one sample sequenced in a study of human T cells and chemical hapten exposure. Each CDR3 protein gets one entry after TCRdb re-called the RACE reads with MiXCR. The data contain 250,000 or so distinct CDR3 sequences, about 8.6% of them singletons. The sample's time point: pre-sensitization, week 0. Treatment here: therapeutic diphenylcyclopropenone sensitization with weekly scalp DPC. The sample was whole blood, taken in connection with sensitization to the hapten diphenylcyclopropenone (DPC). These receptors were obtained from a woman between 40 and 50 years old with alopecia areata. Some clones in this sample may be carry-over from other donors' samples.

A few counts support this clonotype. The CDR3 sequence: CSVEDGAAPKEQFF. For the CDR3, the DNA is TGCAGCGTTGAAGATGGGGCCGCTCCCAAGGAGCAGTTCTTC. The chain couples TRBV29-1 to TRBJ2-1, with D possibly TRBD1 on 5 matching bases. Trimming took off 0 bases at V and 10 bases at J, with 16 bases between the two ends. This CDR3 is built from 14 residues. Per germline, CDR1 SQVTM and CDR2 ANQGSEA.

For the CDR3, the DNA is TGCAGCGTTGTGGTTTCGGGGAATGAGCAGTTCTTC. This sequence encodes CSVVVSGNEQFF. The rearrangement links TRBV29-1 to TRBJ2-1; weak D call: TRBD2 (5 bases). The CDR3 has 12 residues. V gave up 4 bases and J gave up 7 bases, with 11 bases separating them. Germline values: CDR1 SQVTM, CDR2 ANQGSEA.

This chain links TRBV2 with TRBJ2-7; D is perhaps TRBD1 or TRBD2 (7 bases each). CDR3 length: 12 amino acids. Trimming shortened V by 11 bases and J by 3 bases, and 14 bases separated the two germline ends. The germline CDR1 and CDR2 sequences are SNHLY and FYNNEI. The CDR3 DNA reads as TGTGCCGGCCAGCGGGACAGCTACGAGCAGTACTTC. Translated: CAGQRDSYEQYF.

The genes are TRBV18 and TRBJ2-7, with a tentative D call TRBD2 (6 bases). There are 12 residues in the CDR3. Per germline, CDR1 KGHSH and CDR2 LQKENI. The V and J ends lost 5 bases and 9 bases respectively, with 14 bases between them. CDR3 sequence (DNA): TGTGCCAGCTCAAGCACCAACGGGGGGCAGTACTTC. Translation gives CASSSTNGGQYF.

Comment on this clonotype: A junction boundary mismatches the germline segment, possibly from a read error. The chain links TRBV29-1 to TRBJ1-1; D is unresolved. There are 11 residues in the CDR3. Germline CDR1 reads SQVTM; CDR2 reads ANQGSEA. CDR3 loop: CSVDLSGEASF. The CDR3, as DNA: TGCAGCGTTGATTTGTCAGGTGAAGCTTCCTTT.

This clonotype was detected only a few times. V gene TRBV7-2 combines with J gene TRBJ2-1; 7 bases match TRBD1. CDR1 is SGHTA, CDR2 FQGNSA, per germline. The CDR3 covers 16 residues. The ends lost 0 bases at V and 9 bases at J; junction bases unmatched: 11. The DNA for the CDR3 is TGTGCCAGCAGCTTAGCGCGGACAGGCTCGTCGCCTGAGCAGTTCTTC. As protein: CASSLARTGSSPEQFF.

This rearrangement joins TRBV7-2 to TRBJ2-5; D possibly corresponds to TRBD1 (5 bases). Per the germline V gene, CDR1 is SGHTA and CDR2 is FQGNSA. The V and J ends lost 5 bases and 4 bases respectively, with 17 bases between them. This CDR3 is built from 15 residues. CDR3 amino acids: CASSPYRGMGETQYF. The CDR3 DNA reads TGTGCCAGCAGCCCATATAGGGGAATGGGAGAGACCCAGTACTTC.

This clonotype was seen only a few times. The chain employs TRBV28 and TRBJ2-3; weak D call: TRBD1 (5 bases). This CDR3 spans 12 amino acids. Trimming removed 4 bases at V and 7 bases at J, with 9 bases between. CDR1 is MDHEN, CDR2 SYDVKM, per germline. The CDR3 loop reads CASSSQGNTQYF. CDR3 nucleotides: TGTGCCAGCAGTTCTCAGGGAAATACGCAGTATTTT.

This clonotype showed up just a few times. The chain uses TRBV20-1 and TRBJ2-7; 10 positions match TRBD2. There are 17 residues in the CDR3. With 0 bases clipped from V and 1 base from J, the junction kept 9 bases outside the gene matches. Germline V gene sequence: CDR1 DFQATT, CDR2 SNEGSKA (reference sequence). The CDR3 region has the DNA TGCAGTGCTAGAGATTTACTAGCGGGGACCGTTTCCTACGAGCAGTACTTC. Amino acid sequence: CSARDLLAGTVSYEQYF.

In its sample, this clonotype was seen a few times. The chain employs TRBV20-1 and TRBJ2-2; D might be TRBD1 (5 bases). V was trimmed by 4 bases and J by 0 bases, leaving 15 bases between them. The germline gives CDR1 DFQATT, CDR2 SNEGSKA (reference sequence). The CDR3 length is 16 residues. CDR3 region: CSAKDHRRANTGELFF. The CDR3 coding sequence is TGCAGTGCTAAAGATCACAGGAGAGCGAACACCGGGGAGCTGTTTTTT.

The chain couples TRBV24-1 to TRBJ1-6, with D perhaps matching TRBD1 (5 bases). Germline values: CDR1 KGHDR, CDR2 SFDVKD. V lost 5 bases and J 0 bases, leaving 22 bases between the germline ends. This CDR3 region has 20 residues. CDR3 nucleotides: TGTGCCACCAGTGGAGACCCCGGGACGGATGGGAGCTCCTATAATTCACCCCTCCACTTT. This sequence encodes CATSGDPGTDGSSYNSPLHF.

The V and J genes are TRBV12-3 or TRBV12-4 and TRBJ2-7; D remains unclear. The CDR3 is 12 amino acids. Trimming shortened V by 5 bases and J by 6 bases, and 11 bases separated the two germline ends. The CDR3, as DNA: TGTGCCAGCAGTATGGACGGACGCGAGCAGTACTTC. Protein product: CASSMDGREQYF.